The T cell receptor (beta chain) described here comes from a study of shared clonotypes between healthy human individuals. This clone was detected a few times. Here immunoSEQ multiplex PCR was the method, and the copy in TCRdb shows in-frame clones only, minus some. The repertoire holds approximately 2.5 million clones, with approximately 94% as singletons. Sequences were obtained from naive CD4+ T cells sorted from blood. Subset denoted: CD45RA+ positively selected. The clonotype comes from a man aged 18 to 30 in good health.

The CDR3 spells CASSIVPNFEQYF. The CDR3 DNA sequence: TGTGCCAGTAGTATAGTTCCGAATTTCGAGCAGTACTTC. The chain combines TRBV19 with TRBJ2-7; no clear D gene. Germline V CDR1 and CDR2: LNHDA, SQIVND (reference sequence). This CDR3 comprises 13 residues. Trimming left V 1 base short and J 6 bases short, with 10 bases between.